The T cell receptor beta chain under discussion was sequenced for a study of blood T cell repertoires in COVID-19. The assay was immunoSEQ multiplex PCR, and TCRdb's table has in-frame clones only and misses some. The repertoire holds 410,000 or so clones, with around 91% as singletons. The junction had 15 bases not matched to a gene; V was cut back by 5 bases and J by 7 bases. The CDR3 runs to 16 residues. Germline V lookup: CDR1 SGHTA, CDR2 FQGNSA. The sequencing input was peripheral blood. The sequence came from a woman aged 40 to 49 with COVID-19, enrolled during active disease. The chain joins TRBV7-2 to TRBJ1-1; TRBD1 matches 8 bases. CDR3: CASSPQLQGALDEAFF. As DNA, the CDR3 is TGTGCCAGCAGCCCTCAACTTCAGGGGGCTTTAGATGAAGCTTTCTTT.